The next 25 T cell receptor beta chains were all read from a single sample in a study of Ad26.COV2.S vaccination and SARS-CoV-2 variants. Specified treatment: around 19 received Ad26.COV2.S at low or high dose, single or two shots; about 5 received placebo; per-sample allocation not given. The investigators took samples on day 63 after the first vaccine or placebo injection. TCRdb's copy holds only in-frame clones and misses some; the assay was immunoSEQ multiplex PCR. The sample holds more than 300,000 clones, approximately 86% seen once. The material sequenced was peripheral blood, taken in a trial of Ad26.COV2.S vaccine versus placebo. Receptors were obtained from a person between 18 and 60 years old who received the Ad26.COV2.S COVID-19 vaccine or a placebo.

This clone was detected a few times. This chain joins TRBV4-1 and TRBJ1-2; 7 bases agree with TRBD1. Per germline, CDR1 MGHRA and CDR2 YSYEKL. After removal of 1 base from V and 8 bases from J, the junction contained 7 bases not matched to a gene. The CDR3 has 14 residues. CDR3 sequence (DNA): TGCGCCAGCAGCCAAGGGGAGGGGGCGCGAGGCTACACCTTC. Translation: CASSQGEGARGYTF.

The V and J genes are TRBV5-1 and TRBJ2-5; 7 bases are shared with TRBD1. Germline V CDR1 and CDR2: SGHRS, YFSETQ. V trimming: 4 bases; J trimming: 7 bases; junction bases outside the gene matches: 10. The CDR3 loop spans 14 amino acids. DNA of the CDR3: TGCGCCAGCAGCCCCGGGACAGCCCTCGGGACCCAGTACTTC. Its translation: CASSPGTALGTQYF.

This rearrangement joins TRBV9 to TRBJ2-1; D is undetermined. The V gene lost 4 bases and the J gene lost 3 bases, with 5 bases spanning the gap. Per the germline V gene, CDR1 is SGDLS and CDR2 is YYNGEE. This CDR3 spans 12 amino acids. CDR3: CASSTLYNEQFF. The CDR3, as DNA: TGTGCCAGCAGCACACTCTACAATGAGCAGTTCTTC.

This chain uses TRBV5-6 with TRBJ2-1; perhaps TRBD2 as D (7 bases). V lost 2 bases and J 2 bases, leaving 11 bases between the germline ends. Per germline, CDR1 SGHDT and CDR2 YYEEEE. CDR3 length: 15 residues. Here the CDR3 reads CASSFKGGAYNEQFF. CDR3 DNA sequence: TGTGCCAGCAGCTTTAAAGGGGGGGCCTACAATGAGCAGTTCTTC. Drawing the rest from reference TRBV5-6 and TRBJ2-1, the complete variable domain is DAGVTQSPTHLIKTRGQQVTLRCSPKSGHDTVSWYQQALGQGPQFIFQYYEEEERQRGNFPDRFSGHQFPNYSSELNVNALLLGDSALYLCASSFKGGAYNEQFFGPGTRLTVL.

The chain employs TRBV24-1 and TRBJ2-6; D perhaps matches TRBD2 (5 bases). V shed 6 bases and J shed 2 bases, with 13 bases lying between them. The CDR3 is 16 residues long. The germline CDR1 and CDR2 sequences are KGHDR and SFDVKD. CDR3: CATSPLLGAGANVLTF. For the CDR3, the DNA is TGTGCCACCAGTCCTTTGCTCGGGGCTGGGGCCAACGTCCTGACTTTC.

V usage is TRBV6-5 and J usage is TRBJ1-1, with D uncertain. V shed 10 bases and J shed 3 bases, with 15 bases lying between them. The CDR3 extends over 13 amino acids. The germline V gene has CDR1 MNHEY and CDR2 SVGAGI. The CDR3 region is CATTTTTDTEAFF. The DNA of the CDR3 is TGTGCCACCACGACAACCACGGACACTGAAGCTTTCTTT.

V is TRBV10-1 and J is TRBJ2-3; D perhaps matches TRBD1 (6 bases). Looked up from germline, CDR1 is WNHNN and CDR2 is SYGVQD (reference sequence). The V end was cut by 10 bases, the J end by 2 bases, with 16 bases between. CDR3 size: 14 residues. DNA for the CDR3: TGCGCCACCAGCAGGAGACAGGTCACAGATACGCAGTATTTT. Translating it yields CATSRRQVTDTQYF.

The gene calls are TRBV9 and TRBJ2-3, with 9 bases fitting TRBD2. Trimming removed 3 bases from V and 4 bases from J; junction bases left unmatched: 3. The CDR3 length is 14 residues. Germline V gene sequence: CDR1 SGDLS, CDR2 YYNGEE. In nucleotides, the CDR3 is TGTGCCAGCAGCGCTAGCGGGGCGGCAGATACGCAGTATTTT. Its protein is CASSASGAADTQYF. Variable domain in full (rest from reference TRBV9 and TRBJ2-3): DSGVTQTPKHLITATGQRVTLRCSPRSGDLSVYWYQQSLDQGLQFLIQYYNGEERAKGNILERFSAQQFPDLHSELNLSSLELGDSALYFCASSASGAADTQYFGPGTRLTVL.

This clone came up once. V usage is TRBV6-1 and J usage is TRBJ1-1; no clear D gene. CDR1 is MNHNS, CDR2 SASEGT, per germline. The CDR3 has 13 residues. V was shortened by 2 bases and J by 11 bases, with 15 bases between the two germline ends. CDR3 loop: CASSEHTSKYAFF. In DNA form, the CDR3 reads TGTGCCAGCAGTGAACACACGTCCAAGTACGCTTTCTTT.

The chain recombines TRBV30 with TRBJ2-5; D unresolved. Between the trimmed V and J ends, which lost 5 bases and 5 bases, there was a span of 9 bases. Germline V gives CDR1 GTSNPN, CDR2 SVGIG (reference sequence). The CDR3 totals 11 residues. The CDR3 bases are TGTGCCTGGGGGCCCGGGGAGACCCAGTACTTC. Translated, it gives CAWGPGETQYF.

V and J are TRBV12-3 or TRBV12-4 and TRBJ1-1; a possible D gene is TRBD1 (5 bases). The CDR3 totals 11 residues. V lost 10 bases and J lost 7, with 13 bases in between. For the CDR3, the DNA is TGTGCCACGGGACTTGTGGGTGAAGCTTTCTTT. Translated: CATGLVGEAFF.

The rearrangement joins TRBV27 to TRBJ1-2; D ambiguous. The V end lost 4 bases, the J end lost 8 bases, and 17 bases lay between the germline ends. Looked up from germline, CDR1 is MNHEY and CDR2 is SMNVEV (reference sequence). There are 14 residues in the CDR3. DNA of the CDR3: TGTGCCAGCAGTTCGGGAGACCGGGCGAGGGGCTACACCTTC. This encodes CASSSGDRARGYTF.

The rearrangement uses TRBV19 and TRBJ1-5, with D possibly matching TRBD1 (6 bases). Deletions cut 3 bases from V and 1 base from J, with 10 bases between. Germline lookup yields CDR1 LNHDA and CDR2 SQIVND (reference sequence). There are 15 residues in the CDR3. The CDR3 is CASSMKGGSNQPQHF. In nucleotides, the CDR3 is TGTGCCAGTAGTATGAAAGGGGGGAGCAATCAGCCCCAGCATTTT.

The rearrangement uses TRBV3-1 (or the pseudogene TRBV3-2) and TRBJ2-1; D gene ambiguous. The CDR3 totals 12 residues. V shed 2 bases and J shed 8 bases, with 7 bases lying between them. Germline V lookup: CDR1 LGHDT, CDR2 YNNKEL (reference sequence). The CDR3 nucleotides are TGTGCCAGCAGCCAAACTAAGCATGAGCAGTTCTTC. As protein: CASSQTKHEQFF.

This clone was counted once. The chain couples TRBV20-1 to TRBJ2-6; D is uncertain. CDR1 DFQATT and CDR2 SNEGSKA come from the germline V gene (reference sequence). The CDR3 sequence is 14 residues long. Trimming shortened V by 3 bases and J by 4 bases, and 10 bases separated the two germline ends. In DNA, the CDR3 is TGCAGTGCTAGTGTGGTTGCAGGGGCCAACGTCCTGACTTTC. Residues: CSASVVAGANVLTF.

The chain employs TRBV5-1 and TRBJ2-3; perhaps TRBD2 as D (6 bases). The CDR3 is 15 amino acids. The V gene's germline CDR1 is SGHRS and CDR2 YFSETQ. Trimming took off 4 bases at V and 1 base at J, with 13 bases between the two ends. CDR3 bases: TGCGCCAGCAGCGCGGGACGGGGCCGCACAGATACGCAGTATTTT. Translating it yields CASSAGRGRTDTQYF. Variable domain in full (rest from reference TRBV5-1 and TRBJ2-3): KAGVTQTPRYLIKTRGQQVTLSCSPISGHRSVSWYQQTPGQGLQFLFEYFSETQRNKGNFPGRFSGRQFSNSRSEMNVSTLELGDSALYLCASSAGRGRTDTQYFGPGTRLTVL.

V gene TRBV2 combines with J gene TRBJ1-4; TRBD1 matches at 8 bases. V was pared by 4 bases and J by 1 base, with 5 bases of the junction left unmatched. In germline, CDR1 is SNHLY, CDR2 FYNNEI. The CDR3 covers 16 residues. The CDR3 loop reads CASSAQGAGTNEKLFF. The DNA of the CDR3 is TGTGCCAGCAGTGCTCAGGGGGCAGGAACTAATGAAAAACTGTTTTTT.

The gene calls are TRBV25-1 and TRBJ2-2; possibly TRBD2 for D (6 bases). The CDR3 has 15 residues. Trimming cost V 3 bases and J 4 bases, with 12 bases left between them. Germline V gene sequence: CDR1 MGHDK, CDR2 SYGVNS. DNA for the CDR3: TGTGCCAGCAGTGAGGCGGGACTTCGCACCGGGGAGCTGTTTTTT. Amino acid sequence: CASSEAGLRTGELFF.

The chain joins TRBV15 to TRBJ1-6; TRBD1 is a possible D gene (5 bases). V was clipped by 3 bases and J by 5 bases, with 11 bases between them. The CDR3 runs 15 residues. The germline CDR1 and CDR2 sequences are LNHNV and YYDKDF (reference sequence). CDR3 amino acids: CATSREGRDNSPLHF. CDR3 nucleotide sequence: TGTGCCACCAGCAGGGAGGGACGCGATAATTCACCCCTCCACTTT.

The V and J genes are TRBV9 and TRBJ1-2; no reliable D call. The V gene's germline CDR1 is SGDLS and CDR2 YYNGEE. V lost 1 base and J 4 bases, leaving 14 bases between the germline ends. The CDR3 extends over 15 amino acids. The CDR3 nucleotides are TGTGCCAGCAGCGTAAATGGGTTCTGGGGCTATGGCTACACCTTC. As protein: CASSVNGFWGYGYTF. The full variable domain, in which reference TRBV9 and TRBJ1-2 provide the parts outside the CDR3, is DSGVTQTPKHLITATGQRVTLRCSPRSGDLSVYWYQQSLDQGLQFLIQYYNGEERAKGNILERFSAQQFPDLHSELNLSSLELGDSALYFCASSVNGFWGYGYTFGSGTRLTVV.

This clone was observed once. This chain uses TRBV19 with TRBJ2-5, with a possible D match to TRBD1 (5 bases). V lost 3 bases and J lost 1, with 6 bases in between. CDR1 is LNHDA and CDR2 is SQIVND in the germline V gene (reference sequence). The CDR3 is made up of 13 amino acids. The CDR3, as DNA: TGTGCCAGTAGTATGACAGCCCAAGAGACCCAGTACTTC. This sequence encodes CASSMTAQETQYF.

V is TRBV28 and J is TRBJ1-2; the D is unclear. The CDR3 runs 12 residues. Germline V CDR1 and CDR2: MDHEN, SYDVKM. V was trimmed by 11 bases and J by 2 bases, leaving 12 bases between them. The CDR3 coding sequence is TGTGCCGGAGGCCGGCAGAACTATGGCTACACCTTC. This codes for CAGGRQNYGYTF.

The CDR3 region is CASSFLAGTYNEQFF. The CDR3 DNA reads TGTGCCAGCAGCTTCCTAGCGGGGACGTACAATGAGCAGTTCTTC. This chain uses TRBV7-9 with TRBJ2-1, with 9 bases matching TRBD2. The CDR3 sequence is 15 residues long. J was trimmed by 4 bases and V by 3 bases; bases with no gene match: 4. The germline V gene has CDR1 SEHNR and CDR2 FQNEAQ (reference sequence).

This clone was seen a single time. V is TRBV18 and J is TRBJ2-7; TRBD2 aligns across 7 bases. V was clipped by 3 bases and J by 4 bases; unmatched bases: 6. This CDR3 has 14 residues. Germline CDR1 and CDR2: KGHSH and LQKENI. In nucleotides, the CDR3 is TGTGCCAGCTCACCGAGTTTCGGGGGGTACGAGCAGTACTTC. It specifies CASSPSFGGYEQYF. The variable domain in full, completed from reference TRBV18 and TRBJ2-7, reads NAGVMQNPRHLVRRRGQEARLRCSPMKGHSHVYWYRQLPEEGLKFMVYLQKENIIDESGMPKERFSAEFPKEGPSILRIQQVVRGDSAAYFCASSPSFGGYEQYFGPGTRLTVT.

The chain recombines TRBV4-1 with TRBJ2-3; maybe TRBD2 (6 bases). This CDR3 is 17 amino acids long. The germline V gene has CDR1 MGHRA and CDR2 YSYEKL. Trimming removed 1 base at V and 1 base at J, with 15 bases between. The CDR3 DNA reads as TGCGCCAGCAGCCAAGTCGTCACTAGCTCCCGCACAGATACGCAGTATTTT. It is translated as CASSQVVTSSRTDTQYF.